What follows are 6 T cell receptor beta chains derived from one specimen sequenced in a study of blood T cell repertoires in COVID-19. TCRdb keeps only in-frame clones here, not all; method: immunoSEQ multiplex PCR. Of about 270,000 clones listed, around 90% were seen once; the top ten hold 0.8% to 1%. Material for sequencing was PBMCs or T cells enriched from blood (not recorded which). The receptors derive from a woman in her twenties or thirties who had recovered from COVID-19.

V usage is TRBV5-4 and J usage is TRBJ2-2, with D maybe TRBD2 (5 bases). Trimming cost V 8 bases and J 4 bases, with 9 bases left between them. The V gene's germline CDR1 is SGHNT and CDR2 YYREEE (reference sequence). This CDR3 spans 12 amino acids. The CDR3 loop reads CASSRVTGELFF. DNA for the CDR3: TGTGCCAGTTCGCGGGTCACCGGGGAGCTGTTTTTT.

CDR3 coding DNA: TGTGCCAGTAGCGGAGGTACACTGTTTTTT. This sequence encodes CASSGGTLFF. The gene calls are TRBV19 and TRBJ1-4, with unresolved D. CDR1 LNHDA and CDR2 SQIVND come from the germline V gene (reference sequence). Trimming stripped 6 bases from V and 13 bases from J, with 9 bases between. The CDR3 contains 10 residues.

This sequence joins TRBV19 and TRBJ1-1; D remains unclear. The CDR3 consists of 16 residues. CDR1 and CDR2 (germline): LNHDA, SQIVND (reference sequence). V shed 4 bases and J shed 0 bases, with 15 bases lying between them. This CDR3 reads CASSTPPGRMNTEAFF. Written as DNA, the CDR3 is TGTGCCAGTAGTACTCCCCCGGGTCGGATGAACACTGAAGCTTTCTTT.

The chain is built from TRBV19 and TRBJ1-2; possible D gene TRBD1, 6 bases. Trimming took 5 bases from V and 4 from J, leaving 20 bases between them. CDR3 size: 16 residues. Germline CDR1 LNHDA, CDR2 SQIVND (reference sequence). In DNA, the CDR3 is TGTGCCAGTAGTGTGCCCGGACAGACAAGCAGCTATGGCTACACCTTC. Amino acids: CASSVPGQTSSYGYTF.

The chain carries TRBV18 and TRBJ2-1; 10 bases fit TRBD2. CDR1 is KGHSH and CDR2 is LQKENI in the germline V gene. CDR3 length equals 16 residues. V lost 0 bases and J lost 8; bases outside the gene matches: 7. For the CDR3, the DNA is TGTGCCAGCTCACCACCCAGCGGGGGGGCGGATTATGAGCAGTTCTTC. Its protein is CASSPPSGGADYEQFF.

The chain uses TRBV9 and TRBJ2-7, with 7 positions matching TRBD2. With V trimmed by 0 bases and J by 3 bases, 3 bases remained unmatched. The CDR3 is made up of 14 amino acids. The V gene's germline CDR1 is SGDLS and CDR2 YYNGEE. The CDR3 loop reads CASSVGAGDYEQYF. The CDR3 coding sequence is TGTGCCAGCAGCGTAGGGGCGGGAGACTACGAGCAGTACTTC.